This TCR beta chain was identified during a study of T cell repertoires in cytomegalovirus infection. Overall study: Public signatures in TCR beta pointed to CMV infection and matching HLA type.

Overall study findings and caveats: The ex vivo response was dominated by HLA-C-restricted CMV-specific TCR beta clonotypes.

One entry per CDR3 protein, called by TCRdb with MiXCR from the reads. The data contain tens of thousands of distinct CDR3 sequences, around 20% of them singletons. About this clonotype: Its antigen remains unknown.

The TCR was taken from a human donor in good health (CMV status not recorded). Some clones in this sample may be carry-over from other donors' samples. Sequences were derived from CD8+ T cells from cultured PBMCs, sampled from culture after CMV antigen stimulation.

The CDR3 loop is CASSVVASQRQENTEAFF. DNA for the CDR3: TGTGCCAGCAGCGTAGTAGCAAGCCAAAGACAGGAGAACACTGAAGCTTTCTTT. V gene TRBV9 combines with J gene TRBJ1-1, with a weak D call TRBD1 (6 bases). Germline V gene lookup returns CDR1 SGDLS and CDR2 YYNGEE. This CDR3 is 18 amino acids long. Between the trimmed V and J ends, which lost 0 bases and 1 base, there was a span of 19 bases.